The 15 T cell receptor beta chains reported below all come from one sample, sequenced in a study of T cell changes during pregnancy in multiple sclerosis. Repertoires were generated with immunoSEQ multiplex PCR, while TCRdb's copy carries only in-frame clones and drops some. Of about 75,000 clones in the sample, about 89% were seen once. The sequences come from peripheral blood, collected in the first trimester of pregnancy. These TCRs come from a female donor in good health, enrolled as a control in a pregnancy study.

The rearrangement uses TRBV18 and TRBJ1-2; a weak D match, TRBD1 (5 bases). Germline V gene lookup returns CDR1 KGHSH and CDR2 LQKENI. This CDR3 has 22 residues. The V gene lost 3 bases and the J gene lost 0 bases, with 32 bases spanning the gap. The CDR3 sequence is CASSPDLWDLFGGGSSNYGYTF. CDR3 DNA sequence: TGTGCCAGCTCACCGGATCTTTGGGACTTATTTGGTGGTGGGTCTTCTAACTATGGCTACACCTTC.

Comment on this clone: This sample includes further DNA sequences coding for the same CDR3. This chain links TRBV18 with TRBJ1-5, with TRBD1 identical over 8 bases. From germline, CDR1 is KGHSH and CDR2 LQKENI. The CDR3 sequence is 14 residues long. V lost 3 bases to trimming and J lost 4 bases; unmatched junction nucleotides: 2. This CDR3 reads CASSPRQGNQPQHF. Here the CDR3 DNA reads TGTGCCAGCTCACCGAGACAGGGGAATCAGCCCCAGCATTTT.

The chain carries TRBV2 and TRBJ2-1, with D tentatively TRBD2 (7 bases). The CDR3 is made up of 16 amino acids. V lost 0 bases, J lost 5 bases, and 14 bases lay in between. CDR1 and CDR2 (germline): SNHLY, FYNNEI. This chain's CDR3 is CASSEAGGGAHNEQFF. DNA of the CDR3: TGTGCCAGCAGTGAAGCTGGAGGGGGGGCCCACAATGAGCAGTTCTTC.

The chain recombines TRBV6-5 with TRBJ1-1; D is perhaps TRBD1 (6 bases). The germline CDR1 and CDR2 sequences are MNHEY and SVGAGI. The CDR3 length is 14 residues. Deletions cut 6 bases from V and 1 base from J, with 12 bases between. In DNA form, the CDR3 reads TGTGCCAGCAGGGAACGGACAGCGAACACTGAAGCTTTCTTT. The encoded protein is CASRERTANTEAFF.

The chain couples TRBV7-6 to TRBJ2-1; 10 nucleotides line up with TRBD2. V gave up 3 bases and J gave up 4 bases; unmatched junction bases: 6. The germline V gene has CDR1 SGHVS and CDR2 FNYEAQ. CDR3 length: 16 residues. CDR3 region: CASSLNSGGQYNEQFF. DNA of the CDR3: TGTGCCAGCAGCTTGAATAGCGGGGGGCAATACAATGAGCAGTTCTTC.

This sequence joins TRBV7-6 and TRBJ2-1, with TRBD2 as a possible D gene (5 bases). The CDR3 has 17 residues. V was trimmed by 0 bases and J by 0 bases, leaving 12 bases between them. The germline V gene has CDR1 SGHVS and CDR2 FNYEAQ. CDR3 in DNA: TGTGCCAGCAGCTTAGCGGTCGGGGTGCCCTCCTACAATGAGCAGTTCTTC. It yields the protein CASSLAVGVPSYNEQFF.

The CDR3 spells CASRKTGGETQYF. The CDR3 DNA reads as TGTGCCAGTAGGAAGACCGGGGGAGAGACCCAGTACTTC. The rearrangement links TRBV19 to TRBJ2-5, with a possible D match to TRBD2 (6 bases). Germline values: CDR1 LNHDA, CDR2 SQIVND (reference sequence). This CDR3 has 13 residues. V lost 6 bases and J 4 bases, leaving 12 bases between the germline ends.

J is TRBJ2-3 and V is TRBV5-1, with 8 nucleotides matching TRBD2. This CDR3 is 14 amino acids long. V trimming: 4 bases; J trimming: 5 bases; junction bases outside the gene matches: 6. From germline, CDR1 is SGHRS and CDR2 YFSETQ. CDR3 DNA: TGCGCCAGCAGCCAGAGCGGGAGAGGAGATACGCAGTATTTT. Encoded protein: CASSQSGRGDTQYF.

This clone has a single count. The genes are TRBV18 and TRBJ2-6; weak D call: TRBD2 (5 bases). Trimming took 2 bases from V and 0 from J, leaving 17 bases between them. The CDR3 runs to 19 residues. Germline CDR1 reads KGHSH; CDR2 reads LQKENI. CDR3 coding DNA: TGTGCCAGCTCACCAATCTTCCGACTGGCGGGCTCTGGGGCCAACGTCCTGACTTTC. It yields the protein CASSPIFRLAGSGANVLTF.

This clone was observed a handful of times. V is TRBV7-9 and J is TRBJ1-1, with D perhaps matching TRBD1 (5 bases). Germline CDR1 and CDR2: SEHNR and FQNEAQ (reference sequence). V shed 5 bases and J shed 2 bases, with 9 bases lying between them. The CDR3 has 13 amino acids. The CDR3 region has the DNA TGTGCCAGCAGCCCGCAGGGAAACACTGAAGCTTTCTTT. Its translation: CASSPQGNTEAFF.

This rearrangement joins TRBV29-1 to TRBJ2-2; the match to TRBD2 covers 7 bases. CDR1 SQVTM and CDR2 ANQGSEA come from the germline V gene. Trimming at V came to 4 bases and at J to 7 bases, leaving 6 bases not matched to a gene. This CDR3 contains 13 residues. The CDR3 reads CSVGGRAGGELFF. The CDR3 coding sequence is TGCAGCGTTGGGGGGAGGGCCGGCGGGGAGCTGTTTTTT.

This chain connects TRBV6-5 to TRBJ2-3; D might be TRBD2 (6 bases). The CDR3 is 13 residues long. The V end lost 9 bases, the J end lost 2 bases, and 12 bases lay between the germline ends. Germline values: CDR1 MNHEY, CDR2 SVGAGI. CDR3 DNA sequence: TGTGCCAGTCGACGGGGGATCACAGATACGCAGTATTTT. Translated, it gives CASRRGITDTQYF.

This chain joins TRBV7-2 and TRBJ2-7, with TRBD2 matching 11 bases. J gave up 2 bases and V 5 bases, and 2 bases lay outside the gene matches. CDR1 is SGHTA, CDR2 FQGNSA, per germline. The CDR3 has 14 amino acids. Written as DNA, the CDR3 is TGTGCCAGCAGCCGGGGACTAGCGGCCTACGAGCAGTACTTC. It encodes CASSRGLAAYEQYF.

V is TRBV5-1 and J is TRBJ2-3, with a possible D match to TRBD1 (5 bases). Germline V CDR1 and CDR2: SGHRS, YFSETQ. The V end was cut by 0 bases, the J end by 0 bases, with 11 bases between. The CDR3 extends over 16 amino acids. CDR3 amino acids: CASSLEGRASTDTQYF. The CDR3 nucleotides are TGCGCCAGCAGCTTGGAAGGCAGGGCCAGCACAGATACGCAGTATTTT. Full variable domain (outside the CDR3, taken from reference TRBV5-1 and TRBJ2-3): KAGVTQTPRYLIKTRGQQVTLSCSPISGHRSVSWYQQTPGQGLQFLFEYFSETQRNKGNFPGRFSGRQFSNSRSEMNVSTLELGDSALYLCASSLEGRASTDTQYFGPGTRLTVL.

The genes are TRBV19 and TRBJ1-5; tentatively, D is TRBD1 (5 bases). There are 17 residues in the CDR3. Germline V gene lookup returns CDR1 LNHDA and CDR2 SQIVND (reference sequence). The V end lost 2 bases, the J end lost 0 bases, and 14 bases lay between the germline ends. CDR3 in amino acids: CASSITMGQGSNQPQHF. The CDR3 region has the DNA TGTGCCAGTAGTATAACGATGGGGCAGGGTAGCAATCAGCCCCAGCATTTT.